The text below deals with one T cell receptor (beta chain). This clonotype showed up just a few times. Which antigen it targets is not known. Nothing much larger sits one base from this clone, and base qualities are not available. The data derive from a study of T cells after yellow fever vaccination (dated 2019 in TCRdb). Regarding the complete study: Libraries from fractions with low cell numbers were prepared with the SMART-Seq v4 Ultra Low Input RNA kit. Blood was drawn at multiple timepoints before and after primary and secondary immunization, with bulk PBMC replicates and cell subsets isolated. Two healthy male donors made up the cohort, one aged 18 to 30 years and the other aged 30 to 39 years. To track T-cell clones before and after primary and booster YFV17D yellow fever vaccination, bulk TCR alpha and beta repertoires were sequenced longitudinally. What the work shows at the level of the full study, not this receptor alone: Because only a couple of donors were included in the study, the extent to which the findings can be generalized is limited. A small share of clonotypes occurred in both CD4 and CD8 compartments, likely arising from convergent recombination. After the booster, most clones that had expanded after primary vaccination were detected again (approximately 97% of CD4 and roughly 86% of CD8), suggesting broad maintenance of memory. Compared with the primary T-cell response, the secondary T-cell response was faster but weaker, reaching its peak on day 5 rather than on day 15. Computational filtering was required because FACS-sorted repertoires could contain abundant contaminating clonotypes from the bulk population.

The junction shows trimming of 4 bases on V and 2 bases on J, and the gene matches do not reach 11 bases of it. As encoded in the germline V gene (reference sequence), CDR1 is SEHNR while CDR2 is FQNEAQ. The CDR3 contains 16 residues, cysteine and phenylalanine counted. Just CDR3 DNA is preserved here, 48 bases in frame from base 1. The treatment or condition label here, explained by the study, means: live attenuated yellow fever vaccine strain. At every blood-draw timepoint, two biological replicates of bulk PBMCs were collected. PBMCs were isolated from peripheral blood using a standard Ficoll-Paque protocol. RNA was extracted with TriZol from bulk PBMCs, CD4 and CD8 fractions, and dextramer-positive and dextramer-negative fractions. TCR cDNA was made using 5'RACE template switching, a step that added a universal primer site and unique molecular identifiers. Priming of cDNA synthesis was performed from both the TCR alpha and TCR beta constant segments. Two PCR steps were used to amplify libraries, with sample barcodes and sequencing adapters being added in the second step. Sequencing of libraries was performed on Illumina HiSeq 2500 (2x100 bp) or NovaSeq (2x150 bp). On the authors' methods: Demultiplexing of reads and collapsing into UMI consensus sequences were performed with MIGEC, and V(D)J alignment was carried out with MiXCR. Vaccine-responding clonotypes were defined with edgeR using replicate PBMC samples, requiring FDR below 0.01 and a log2 fold change above 5 up to day 15. Bulk clonotypes were assigned CD4 or CD8 identity according to which sequenced CD4 or CD8 repertoire held them at higher abundance. TCRdb redid the processing of the public reads, applying fastp at Q25 and MiXCR, and retained in-frame beta chains. Entries that share a CDR3 protein sequence are merged under the most common genes and DNA. These V and J calls originate from TCRdb's pipeline instead of the authors' own analysis. The sample includes a few hundred thousand distinct CDR3 sequences, with 6.2% observed a single time. The ten biggest clones cover 15% of the sample.

This specimen was PBMCs, taken 5 days after the yellow fever booster vaccination. The sequence is built from TRBV7-9 and TRBJ2-7; 7 of the junction bases match TRBD2. This receptor was obtained from a man aged 25-45 years who received the YFV17D yellow fever vaccine. For the CDR3, the sequence is CASSSTSLAATYEQYF. The nucleotides are TGTGCCAGCAGCTCCACCTCGCTAGCGGCGACCTACGAGCAGTACTTC. Beyond the CDR3, the reference TRBV7-9 and TRBJ2-7 genes provide the residues; the full variable domain reads: DTGVSQNPRHKITKRGQNVTFRCDPISEHNRLYWYRQTLGQGPEFLTYFQNEAQLEKSRLLSDRFSAERPKGSFSTLEIQRTEQGDSAMYLCASSSTSLAATYEQYFGPGTRLTVT.